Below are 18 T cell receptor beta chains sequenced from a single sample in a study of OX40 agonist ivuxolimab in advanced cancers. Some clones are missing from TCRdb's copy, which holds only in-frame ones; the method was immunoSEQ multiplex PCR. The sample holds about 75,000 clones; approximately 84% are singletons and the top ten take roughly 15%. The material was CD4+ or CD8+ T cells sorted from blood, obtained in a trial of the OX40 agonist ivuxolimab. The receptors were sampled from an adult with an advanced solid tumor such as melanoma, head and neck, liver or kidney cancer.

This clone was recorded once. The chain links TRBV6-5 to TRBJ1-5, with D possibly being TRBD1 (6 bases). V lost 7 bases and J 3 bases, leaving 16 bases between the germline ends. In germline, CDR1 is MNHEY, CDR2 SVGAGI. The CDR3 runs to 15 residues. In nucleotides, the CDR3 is TGTGCCAGCACAACAGGGCTTGCTTTCAATCAGCCCCAGCATTTT. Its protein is CASTTGLAFNQPQHF.

The CDR3 region is CASSFAGAYEQYF. The CDR3, as DNA: TGTGCCAGCAGCTTTGCGGGAGCCTACGAGCAGTACTTC. This chain connects TRBV11-3 to TRBJ2-7; 7 bases match TRBD2. Germline V gene sequence: CDR1 SGHNT, CDR2 YENEEA. CDR3 length: 13 amino acids. The ends lost 3 bases at V and 2 bases at J; junction bases unmatched: 1. The full variable domain, completed using reference TRBV11-3 and TRBJ2-7, is EAGVVQSPRYKIIEKKQPVAFWCNPISGHNTLYWYLQNLGQGPELLIRYENEEAVDDSQLPKDRFSAERLKGVDSTLKIQPAELGDSAVYLCASSFAGAYEQYFGPGTRLTVT.

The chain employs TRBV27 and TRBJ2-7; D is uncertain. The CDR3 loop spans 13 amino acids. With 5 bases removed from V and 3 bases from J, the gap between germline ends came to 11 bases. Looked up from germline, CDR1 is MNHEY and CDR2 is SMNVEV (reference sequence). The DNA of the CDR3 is TGTGCCAGCAGTAGGAGCCCCAACTACGAGCAGTACTTC. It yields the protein CASSRSPNYEQYF.

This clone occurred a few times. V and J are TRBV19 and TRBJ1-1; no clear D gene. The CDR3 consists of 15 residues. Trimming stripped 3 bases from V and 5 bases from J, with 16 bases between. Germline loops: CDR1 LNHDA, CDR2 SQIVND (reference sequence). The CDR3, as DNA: TGTGCCAGTAGTATTTCGGCGCTTTCGGGTACTGAAGCTTTCTTT. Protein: CASSISALSGTEAFF.

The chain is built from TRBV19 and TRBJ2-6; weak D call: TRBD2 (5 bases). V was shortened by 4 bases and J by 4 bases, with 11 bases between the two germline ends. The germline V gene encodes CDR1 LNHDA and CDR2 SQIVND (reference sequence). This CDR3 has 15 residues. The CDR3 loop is CASSNTGYGANVLTF. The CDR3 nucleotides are TGTGCCAGTAGTAACACGGGGTACGGGGCCAACGTCCTGACTTTC. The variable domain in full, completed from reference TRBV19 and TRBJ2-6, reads DGGITQSPKYLFRKEGQNVTLSCEQNLNHDAMYWYRQDPGQGLRLIYYSQIVNDFQKGDIAEGYSVSREKKESFPLTVTSAQKNPTAFYLCASSNTGYGANVLTFGAGSRLTVL.

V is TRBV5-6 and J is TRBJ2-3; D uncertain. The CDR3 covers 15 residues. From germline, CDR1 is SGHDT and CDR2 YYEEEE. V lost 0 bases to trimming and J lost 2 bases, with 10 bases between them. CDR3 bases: TGTGCCAGCAGCTTGGGCCACTCCACCACAGATACGCAGTATTTT. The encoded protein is CASSLGHSTTDTQYF.

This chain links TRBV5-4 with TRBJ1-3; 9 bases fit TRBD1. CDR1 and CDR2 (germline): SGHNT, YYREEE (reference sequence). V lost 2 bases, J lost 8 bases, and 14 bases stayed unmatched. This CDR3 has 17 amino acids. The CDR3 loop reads CASSLGPGQGGLHTIYF. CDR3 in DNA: TGTGCCAGCAGCTTAGGCCCGGGACAGGGTGGTTTGCACACCATATATTTT.

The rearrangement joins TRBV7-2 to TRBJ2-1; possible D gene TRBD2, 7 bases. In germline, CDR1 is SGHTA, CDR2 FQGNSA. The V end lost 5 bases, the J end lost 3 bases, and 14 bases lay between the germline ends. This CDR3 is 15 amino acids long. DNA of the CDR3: TGTGCCAGCAGCAGCGGGACACTTCTCTACAATGAGCAGTTCTTC. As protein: CASSSGTLLYNEQFF.

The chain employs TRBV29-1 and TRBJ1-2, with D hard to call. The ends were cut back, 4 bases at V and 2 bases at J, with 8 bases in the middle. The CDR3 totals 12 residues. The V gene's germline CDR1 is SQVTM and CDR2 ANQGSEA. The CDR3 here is CSVGGVNYGYTF. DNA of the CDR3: TGCAGCGTTGGTGGGGTCAACTATGGCTACACCTTC.

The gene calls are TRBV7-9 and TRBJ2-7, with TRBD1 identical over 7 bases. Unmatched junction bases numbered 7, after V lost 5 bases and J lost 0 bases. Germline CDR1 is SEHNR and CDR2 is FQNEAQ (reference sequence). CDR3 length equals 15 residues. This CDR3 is CASSQGQGVSYEQYF. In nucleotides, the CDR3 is TGTGCCAGCAGCCAAGGGCAGGGGGTCTCCTACGAGCAGTACTTC. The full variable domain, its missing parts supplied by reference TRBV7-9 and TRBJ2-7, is DTGVSQNPRHKITKRGQNVTFRCDPISEHNRLYWYRQTLGQGPEFLTYFQNEAQLEKSRLLSDRFSAERPKGSFSTLEIQRTEQGDSAMYLCASSQGQGVSYEQYFGPGTRLTVT.

CDR3 nucleotides: TGTGCCAGCAGCCCTACCGGGACAGTCTATGGCTACACCTTC. Protein sequence: CASSPTGTVYGYTF. This rearrangement joins TRBV14 to TRBJ1-2, with 7 positions matching TRBD1. Germline CDR1 is SGHDN and CDR2 is FVKESK. The CDR3 runs to 14 residues. Unmatched junction bases numbered 6, after V lost 4 bases and J lost 4 bases.

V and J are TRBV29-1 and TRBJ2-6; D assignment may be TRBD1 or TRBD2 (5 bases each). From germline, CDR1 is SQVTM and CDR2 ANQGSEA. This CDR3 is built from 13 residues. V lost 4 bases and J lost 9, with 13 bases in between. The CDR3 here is CSVGETEGNVLTF. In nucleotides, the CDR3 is TGCAGCGTTGGGGAGACAGAAGGCAACGTCCTGACTTTC. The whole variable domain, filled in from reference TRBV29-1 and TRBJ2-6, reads SAVISQKPSRDICQRGTSLTIQCQVDSQVTMMFWYRQQPGQSLTLIATANQGSEATYESGFVIDKFPISRPNLTFSTLTVSNMSPEDSSIYLCSVGETEGNVLTFGAGSRLTVL.

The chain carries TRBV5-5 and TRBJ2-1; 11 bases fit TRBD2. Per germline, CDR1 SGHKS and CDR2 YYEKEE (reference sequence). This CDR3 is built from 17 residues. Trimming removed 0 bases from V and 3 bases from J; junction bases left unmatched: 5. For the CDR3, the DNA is TGTGCCAGCAGCTTGGCGGGAACTAGCGGGGGCTACAATGAGCAGTTCTTC. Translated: CASSLAGTSGGYNEQFF.

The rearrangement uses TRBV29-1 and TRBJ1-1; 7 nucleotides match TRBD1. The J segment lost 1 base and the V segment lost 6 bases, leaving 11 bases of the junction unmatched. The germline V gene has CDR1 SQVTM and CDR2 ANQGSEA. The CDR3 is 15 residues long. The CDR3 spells CSVVPRGVGNTEAFF. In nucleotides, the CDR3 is TGCAGCGTCGTACCCAGGGGGGTCGGGAACACTGAAGCTTTCTTT.

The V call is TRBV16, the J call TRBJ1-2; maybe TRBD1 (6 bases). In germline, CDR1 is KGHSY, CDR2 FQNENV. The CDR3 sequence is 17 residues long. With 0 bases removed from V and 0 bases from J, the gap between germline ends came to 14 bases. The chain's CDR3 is CASSQSSRQAANYGYTF. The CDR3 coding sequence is TGTGCCAGCAGCCAATCCTCGCGACAGGCAGCTAACTATGGCTACACCTTC.

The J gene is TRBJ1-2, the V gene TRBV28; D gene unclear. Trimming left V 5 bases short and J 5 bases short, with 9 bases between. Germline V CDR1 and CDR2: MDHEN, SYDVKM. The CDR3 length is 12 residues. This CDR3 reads CASSEGYYGYTF. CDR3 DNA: TGTGCCAGCAGTGAGGGTTATTATGGCTACACCTTC.

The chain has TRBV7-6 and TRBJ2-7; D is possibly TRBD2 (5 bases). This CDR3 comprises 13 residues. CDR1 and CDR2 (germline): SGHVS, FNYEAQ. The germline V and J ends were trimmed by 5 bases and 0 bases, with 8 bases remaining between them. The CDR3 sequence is CASSRDYSYEQYF. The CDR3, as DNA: TGTGCCAGCAGCCGAGACTACTCCTACGAGCAGTACTTC.

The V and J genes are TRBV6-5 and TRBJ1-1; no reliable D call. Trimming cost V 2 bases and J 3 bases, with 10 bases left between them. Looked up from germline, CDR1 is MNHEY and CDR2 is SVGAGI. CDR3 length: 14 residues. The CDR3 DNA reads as TGTGCCAGCAGTTACAGCACATTCCACACTGAAGCTTTCTTT. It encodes CASSYSTFHTEAFF.